This is a list of T cell receptor beta chains from one sample in a study of blood T cell repertoires in COVID-19. The assay was immunoSEQ multiplex PCR, and TCRdb's table has in-frame clones only and misses some. The table lists about 120,000 clones, roughly 79% of them singletons. Sample: peripheral blood. The receptors derive from a man between 65 and 79 years old with acute or convalescent COVID-19. CDR3s include the opening cysteine and the closing phenylalanine or tryptophan. D genes are given only for firm matches. The size entry is marked missing in some rows and otherwise reads once, few, many or a size class.

V	size	D	J	CDR3	DNA
TRBV9	-	-	TRBJ1-6	CASSVGGGYYNSPLHF	TGTGCCAGCAGCGTAGGGGGGGGTTACTATAATTCACCCCTCCACTTT
TRBV19	-	TRBD1	TRBJ2-5	CATHGQGVKETQYF	TGTGCCACCCATGGACAGGGGGTAAAAGAGACCCAGTACTTC
TRBV12-3/TRBV12-4	-	-	TRBJ2-3	CASSFLAANTQYF	TGTGCCAGCAGTTTTTTAGCAGCAAATACGCAGTATTTT
TRBV5-1	-	-	TRBJ2-3	CASTTSSGTDTQYF	TGCGCCAGCACCACCTCTTCGGGCACAGATACGCAGTATTTT
TRBV19	few	-	TRBJ2-1	CASSIDGGPRNNEQFF	TGTGCCAGTAGTATAGACGGGGGGCCCCGGAACAATGAGCAGTTCTTC
TRBV11-2	-	TRBD1	TRBJ1-4	CASSLDRGNEKLFF	TGTGCCAGCAGCTTAGACAGGGGGAATGAAAAACTGTTTTTT
TRBV7-2	-	TRBD2	TRBJ2-3	CASSLAPAGGLGGTQYF	TGTGCCAGCAGCTTAGCCCCCGCGGGGGGGCTGGGAGGTACGCAGTATTTT
TRBV6-5	-	TRBD1	TRBJ1-2	CASSYSRDRDMSYTF	TGTGCCAGCAGTTACTCGAGGGACAGGGATATGAGCTACACCTTC
TRBV5-1	-	-	TRBJ1-1	CASSEREGTEAFF	TGCGCCAGCAGCGAGAGGGAGGGCACTGAAGCTTTCTTT
TRBV15	-	TRBD2	TRBJ2-3	CATSRVSSGDVLSTDTQYF	TGTGCCACCAGCAGAGTCAGTAGCGGGGACGTCCTCTCCACAGATACGCAGTATTTT
TRBV6-5	-	-	TRBJ1-1	CASRRGRDTEAFF	TGTGCCAGCAGAAGGGGCAGAGACACGGAAGCTTTCTTT